The clone carrying this TCR beta chain has a count of ten or more. This CDR3 region has 16 residues. Per germline, CDR1 DFQATT and CDR2 SNEGSKA (reference sequence). With 6 bases clipped from V and 9 bases from J, the junction kept 20 bases outside the gene matches. This record belongs to a study of Graves' ophthalmopathy and Graves' hyperthyroidism. TCR beta CDR3 amplification used RNA transcripts. Following a first-round RT-PCR that used HTBI primers, a second-round multiplex PCR was carried out. In TCRdb, the multiplex PCR reads were re-called with MiXCR into one record per CDR3 protein. The sample shows some 210,000 distinct CDR3 sequences, under 30% of them seen only once.

Source material: peripheral blood. The clonotype originates from a man between 45 and 60 years old with Graves' ophthalmopathy. The chain is built from TRBV20-1 and TRBJ2-7; 10 nucleotides line up with TRBD2. The CDR3 nucleotides are TGCAGTGCCCTTCCCCCGCTGTCTAGCGGGAGCTGGGTGCAGTACTTC. Residues: CSALPPLSSGSWVQYF.